This TCR beta chain was recovered during a study of T cells after posttransplantation cyclophosphamide. Data came from immunoSEQ multiplex PCR; TCRdb stores just in-frame clones and leaves some out. Here the sample spans several hundred clones, approximately 73% being singletons. On this clone itself: Its antigen is not known.

The study, taken as a whole, reports: Tissue-infiltrating T cells from skin or gut overlapped little with blood T cells. Donor-recipient repertoire similarity was low at 1-2 months, rising over year one. TRB clonality was highly associated with recipient CMV seropositivity and reactivation.

Between the trimmed V and J ends, which lost 5 bases and 4 bases, there was a span of 8 bases. Per germline, CDR1 LNHDA and CDR2 SQIVND (reference sequence). The CDR3 runs 13 residues. Treatment was busulfan-fludarabine conditioning, a marrow graft, and cyclophosphamide on days +3 and +4. This receptor was identified in a female patient younger than 45 who received an allogeneic stem cell transplant from a related donor, was CMV-positive, and had no GVHD. T cells may partly derive from the graft donor. The sequencing used CD4+ T cells sorted from blood, collected after an allogeneic stem cell transplant with post-transplant cyclophosphamide. The chain recombines TRBV19 with TRBJ2-2, with D perhaps TRBD2 (6 bases). As DNA, the CDR3 is TGTGCCAGTAGTTCGGGGGTCACCGGGGAGCTGTTTTTT. It encodes CASSSGVTGELFF.